This T cell receptor beta chain was observed in a study of HIV-infected children after antiretroviral therapy interruption. Study-wide context: Recorded EBV and CMV exposure existed for most children. Continuous-treatment samples came from weeks 0, 48 and 150.

The V gene's germline CDR1 is LGHDT and CDR2 YNNKEL (reference sequence). This CDR3 spans 14 amino acids. Between the trimmed V and J ends, which lost 4 bases and 6 bases, there was a span of 12 bases. Treatment indicated: PENTA 11 planned treatment interruption arm or continuous ART arm. From thawed PBMCs, naive CD4+ CD45RA+ CD45RO- T cells were sorted. This clonotype was seen at least ten times. Unique molecular identifiers were included in an RNA-based 3' RACE TCR library. TCRdb recomputed calls from the 3' RACE reads with MiXCR, one row per CDR3 protein. The data contain about 50,000 distinct CDR3 sequences, around 4.7% of them seen just once; the ten biggest clones take up roughly 0.7%.

This specimen was CD45RA+ CD4+ T cells from PBMCs, pooled from several time points, taken from a donor given antiretroviral therapy, either interrupted or continuous. The subset: naive CD4+ CD45RA+ CD45RO- T cells. The rearrangement joins TRBV3-1 to TRBJ2-2; D is undetermined. The receptor was isolated from a pool of human donors with HIV. The CDR3 region has the DNA TGTGCCAGCAGCCCCCGTCAGATCTCCGGGGAGCTGTTTTTT. Translating gives CASSPRQISGELFF.